The sequence of this TCR beta chain was determined in a study of blood T cell repertoires in COVID-19. Libraries were prepared by immunoSEQ multiplex PCR; TCRdb keeps only in-frame clonotypes and omits some of them. The sample contains around 360,000 clones, 87% of which appear only once. With V trimmed by 6 bases and J by 0 bases, 4 bases remained unmatched. The CDR3 is made up of 14 amino acids. Germline CDR1 and CDR2: ENHRY and SYGVKD. Input material: peripheral blood. J is TRBJ1-2 and V is TRBV10-3; 7 bases line up with TRBD1. This TCR was recovered from a woman aged 25 to 39 with COVID-19, enrolled during active disease. In DNA form, the CDR3 reads TGTGCCATCAGCCCGGGACAGACTAACTATGGCTACACCTTC. Translation: CAISPGQTNYGYTF.